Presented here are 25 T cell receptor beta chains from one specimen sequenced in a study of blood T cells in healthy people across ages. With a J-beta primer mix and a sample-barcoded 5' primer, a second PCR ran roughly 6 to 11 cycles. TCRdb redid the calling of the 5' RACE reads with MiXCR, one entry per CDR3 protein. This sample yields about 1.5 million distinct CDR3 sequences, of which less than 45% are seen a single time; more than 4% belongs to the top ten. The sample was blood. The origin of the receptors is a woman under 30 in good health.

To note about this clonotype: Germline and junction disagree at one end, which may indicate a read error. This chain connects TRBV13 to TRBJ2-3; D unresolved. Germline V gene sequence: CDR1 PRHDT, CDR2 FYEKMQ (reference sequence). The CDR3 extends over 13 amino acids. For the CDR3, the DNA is TGTGCCAGCAGCTTTGAGAACACAGAGACGCAGTATTTT. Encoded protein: CASSFENTETQYF.

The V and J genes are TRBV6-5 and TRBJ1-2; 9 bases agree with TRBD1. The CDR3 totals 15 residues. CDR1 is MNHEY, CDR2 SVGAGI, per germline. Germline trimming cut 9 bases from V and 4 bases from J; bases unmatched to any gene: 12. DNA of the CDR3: TGTGCCAGTCACACAGGGGGCACCCTAGGCTATGGCTACACCTTC. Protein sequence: CASHTGGTLGYGYTF.

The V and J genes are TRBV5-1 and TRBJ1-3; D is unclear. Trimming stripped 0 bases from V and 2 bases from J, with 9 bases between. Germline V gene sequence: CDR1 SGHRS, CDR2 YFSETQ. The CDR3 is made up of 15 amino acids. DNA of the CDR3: TGCGCCAGCAGCTTGGGGGCAGCGCCTGGAAACACCATATATTTT. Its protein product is CASSLGAAPGNTIYF.

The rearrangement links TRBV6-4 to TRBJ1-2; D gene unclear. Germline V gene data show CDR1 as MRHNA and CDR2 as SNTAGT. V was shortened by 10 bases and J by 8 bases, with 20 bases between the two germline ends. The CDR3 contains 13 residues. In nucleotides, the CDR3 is TGTGCCACCAGCCTCACTGGGAACTCCGGCTACACCTTC. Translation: CATSLTGNSGYTF.

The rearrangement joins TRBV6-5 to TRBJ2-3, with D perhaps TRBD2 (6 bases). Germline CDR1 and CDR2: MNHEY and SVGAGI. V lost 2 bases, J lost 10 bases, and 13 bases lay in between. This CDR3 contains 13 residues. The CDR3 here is CASSYVVRGAQYF. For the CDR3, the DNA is TGTGCCAGCAGTTACGTGGTGCGGGGTGCGCAGTATTTT.

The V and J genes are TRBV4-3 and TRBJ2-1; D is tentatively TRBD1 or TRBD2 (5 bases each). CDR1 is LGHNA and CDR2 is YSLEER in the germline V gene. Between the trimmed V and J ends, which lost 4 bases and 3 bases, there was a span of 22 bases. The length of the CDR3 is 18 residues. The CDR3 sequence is CASSPQGVAPGYYNEQFF. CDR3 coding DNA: TGCGCCAGCAGCCCACAAGGGGTAGCTCCGGGGTACTACAATGAGCAGTTCTTC.

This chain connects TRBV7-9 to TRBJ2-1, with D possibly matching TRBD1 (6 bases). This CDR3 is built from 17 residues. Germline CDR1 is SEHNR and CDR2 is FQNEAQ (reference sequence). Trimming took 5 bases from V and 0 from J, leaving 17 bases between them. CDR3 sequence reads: CASSPRAGESSYNEQFF. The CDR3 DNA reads TGTGCCAGCAGCCCAAGGGCAGGGGAGAGCTCCTACAATGAGCAGTTCTTC.

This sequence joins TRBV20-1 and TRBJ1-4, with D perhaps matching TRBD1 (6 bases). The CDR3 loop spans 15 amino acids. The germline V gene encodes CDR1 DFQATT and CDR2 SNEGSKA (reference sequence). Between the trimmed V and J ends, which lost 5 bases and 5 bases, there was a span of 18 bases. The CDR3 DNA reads TGCAGTGCTCGGCGCCCCAGGGGTGCGAATGAAAAACTGTTTTTT. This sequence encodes CSARRPRGANEKLFF.

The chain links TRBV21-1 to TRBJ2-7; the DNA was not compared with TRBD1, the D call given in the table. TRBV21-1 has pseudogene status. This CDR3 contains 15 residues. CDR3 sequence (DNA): TGTGCCAGTCCCTATGCCGGACAGGGCGTCTACGAGCAGTACTTC. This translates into CASPYAGQGVYEQYF.

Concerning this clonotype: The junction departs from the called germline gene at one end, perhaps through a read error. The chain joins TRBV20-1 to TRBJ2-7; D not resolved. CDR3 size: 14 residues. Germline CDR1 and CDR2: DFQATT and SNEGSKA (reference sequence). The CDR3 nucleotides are TGCAGTGCTAGTGAACTGGTTCTATCCTGCGAGCGGTACTTC. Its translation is CSASELVLSCERYF.

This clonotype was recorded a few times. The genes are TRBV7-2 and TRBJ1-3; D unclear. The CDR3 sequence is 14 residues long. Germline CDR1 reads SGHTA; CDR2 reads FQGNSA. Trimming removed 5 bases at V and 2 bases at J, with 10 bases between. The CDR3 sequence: CASSPGAAGNTIYF. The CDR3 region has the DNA TGTGCCAGCAGCCCAGGAGCTGCTGGAAACACCATATATTTT.

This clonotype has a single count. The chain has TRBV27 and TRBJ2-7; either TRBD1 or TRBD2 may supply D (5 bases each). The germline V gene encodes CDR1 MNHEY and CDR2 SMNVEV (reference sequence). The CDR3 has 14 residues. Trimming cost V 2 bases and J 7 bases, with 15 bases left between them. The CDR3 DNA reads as TGTGCCAGCAGTTTAGGAGCGCCTGGGGGTGAGCAGTACTTC. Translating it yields CASSLGAPGGEQYF.

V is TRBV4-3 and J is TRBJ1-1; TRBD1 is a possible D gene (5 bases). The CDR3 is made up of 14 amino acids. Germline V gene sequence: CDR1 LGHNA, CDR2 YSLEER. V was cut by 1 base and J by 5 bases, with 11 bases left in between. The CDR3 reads CASSQAAWGTEAFF. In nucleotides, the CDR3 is TGCGCCAGCAGCCAAGCCGCCTGGGGGACTGAAGCTTTCTTT.

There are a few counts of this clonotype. The CDR3 loop reads CASSQGPSGDSYNEQFF. The CDR3 DNA reads TGCGCCAGCAGCCAAGGTCCTAGCGGGGACTCCTACAATGAGCAGTTCTTC. J is TRBJ2-1 and V is TRBV4-3; 9 nucleotides line up with TRBD2. The CDR3 is made up of 17 amino acids. With 1 base clipped from V and 0 bases from J, the junction kept 4 bases outside the gene matches. CDR1 and CDR2 from the germline V gene are LGHNA and YSLEER.

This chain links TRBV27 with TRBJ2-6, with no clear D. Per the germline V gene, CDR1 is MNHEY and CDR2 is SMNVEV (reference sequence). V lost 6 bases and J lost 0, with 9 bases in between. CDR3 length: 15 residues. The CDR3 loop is CASRSPGSGANVLTF. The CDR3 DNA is TGTGCCAGCAGGTCACCAGGCTCTGGGGCCAACGTCCTGACTTTC. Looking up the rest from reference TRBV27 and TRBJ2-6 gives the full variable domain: EAQVTQNPRYLITVTGKKLTVTCSQNMNHEYMSWYRQDPGLGLRQIYYSMNVEVTDKGDVPEGYKVSRKEKRNFPLILESPSPNQTSLYFCASRSPGSGANVLTFGAGSRLTVL.

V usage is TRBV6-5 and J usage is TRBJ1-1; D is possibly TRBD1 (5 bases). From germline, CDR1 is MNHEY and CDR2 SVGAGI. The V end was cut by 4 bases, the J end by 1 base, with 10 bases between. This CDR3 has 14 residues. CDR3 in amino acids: CASSSPGRNTEAFF. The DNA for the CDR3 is TGTGCCAGCAGTTCCCCGGGACGGAACACTGAAGCTTTCTTT.

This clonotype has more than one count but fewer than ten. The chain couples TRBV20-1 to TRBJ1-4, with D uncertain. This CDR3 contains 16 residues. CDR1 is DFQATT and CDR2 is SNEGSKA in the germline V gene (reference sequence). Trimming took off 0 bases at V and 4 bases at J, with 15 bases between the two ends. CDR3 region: CSARDPHIGFNEKLFF. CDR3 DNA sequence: TGCAGTGCTAGAGATCCTCATATTGGGTTTAATGAAAAACTGTTTTTT.

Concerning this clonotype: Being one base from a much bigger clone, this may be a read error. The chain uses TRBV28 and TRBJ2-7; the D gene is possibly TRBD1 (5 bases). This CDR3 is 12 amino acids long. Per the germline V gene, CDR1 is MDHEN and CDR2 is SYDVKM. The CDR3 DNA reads TGTGTCAGCACTGACAGATTCTACGAGCAGTACTTC. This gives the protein CVSTDRFYEQYF.

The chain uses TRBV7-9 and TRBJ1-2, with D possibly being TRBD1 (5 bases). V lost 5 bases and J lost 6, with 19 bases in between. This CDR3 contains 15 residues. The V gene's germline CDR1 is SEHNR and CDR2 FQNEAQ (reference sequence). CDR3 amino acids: CASSPTDREVNGYTF. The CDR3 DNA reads TGTGCCAGCAGCCCCACTGACAGAGAAGTTAATGGCTACACCTTC.

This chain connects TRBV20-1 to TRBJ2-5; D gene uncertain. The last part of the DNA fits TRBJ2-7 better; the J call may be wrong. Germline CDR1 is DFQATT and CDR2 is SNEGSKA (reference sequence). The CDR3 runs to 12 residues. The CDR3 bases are TGCAGTGCTAGAGAGTCAAGGGACGAGCAGTACTTC. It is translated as CSARESRDEQYF.

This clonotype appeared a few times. In nucleotides, the CDR3 is TGTGCCAGCAGAGGGCAGATGCATAGCAATCAGCCCCAGCATTTT. It is translated as CASRGQMHSNQPQHF. This chain uses TRBV27 with TRBJ1-5, with no clear D. This CDR3 spans 15 amino acids. Per the germline V gene, CDR1 is MNHEY and CDR2 is SMNVEV (reference sequence). V gave up 6 bases and J gave up 0 bases, with 12 bases separating them.

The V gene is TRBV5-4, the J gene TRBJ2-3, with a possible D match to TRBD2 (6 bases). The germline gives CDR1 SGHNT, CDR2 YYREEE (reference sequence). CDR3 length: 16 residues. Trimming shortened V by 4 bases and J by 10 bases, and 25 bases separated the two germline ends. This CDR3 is CASSTIGGTQTGAQYF. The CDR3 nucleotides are TGTGCCAGCAGCACTATTGGAGGGACCCAAACTGGAGCGCAGTATTTT. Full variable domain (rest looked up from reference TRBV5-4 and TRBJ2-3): ETGVTQSPTHLIKTRGQQVTLRCSSQSGHNTVSWYQQALGQGPQFIFQYYREEENGRGNFPPRFSGLQFPNYSSELNVNALELDDSALYLCASSTIGGTQTGAQYFGPGTRLTVL.

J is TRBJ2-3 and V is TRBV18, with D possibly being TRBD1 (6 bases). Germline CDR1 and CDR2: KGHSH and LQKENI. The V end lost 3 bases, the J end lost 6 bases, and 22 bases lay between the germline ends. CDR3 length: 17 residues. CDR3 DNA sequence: TGTGCCAGCTCACCCCTTGCTAGACAGGCCAACATGGATACGCAGTATTTT. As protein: CASSPLARQANMDTQYF. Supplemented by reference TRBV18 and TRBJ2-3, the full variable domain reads NAGVMQNPRHLVRRRGQEARLRCSPMKGHSHVYWYRQLPEEGLKFMVYLQKENIIDESGMPKERFSAEFPKEGPSILRIQQVVRGDSAAYFCASSPLARQANMDTQYFGPGTRLTVL.

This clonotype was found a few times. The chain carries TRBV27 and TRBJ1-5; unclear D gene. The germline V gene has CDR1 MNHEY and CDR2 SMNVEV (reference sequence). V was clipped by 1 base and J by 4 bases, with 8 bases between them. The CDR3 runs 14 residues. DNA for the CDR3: TGTGCCAGCAGTTTATTTAGGGAGAATCAGCCCCAGCATTTT. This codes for CASSLFRENQPQHF.

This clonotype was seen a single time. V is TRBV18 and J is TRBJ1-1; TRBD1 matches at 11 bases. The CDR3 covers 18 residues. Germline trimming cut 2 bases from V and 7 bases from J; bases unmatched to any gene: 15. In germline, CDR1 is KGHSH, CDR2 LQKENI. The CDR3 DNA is TGTGCCAGCTCACCAGGAGTGTGGGACAGGGGGTTAAAAGGTGAAGCTTTCTTT. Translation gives CASSPGVWDRGLKGEAFF. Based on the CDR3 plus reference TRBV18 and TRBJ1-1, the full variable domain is NAGVMQNPRHLVRRRGQEARLRCSPMKGHSHVYWYRQLPEEGLKFMVYLQKENIIDESGMPKERFSAEFPKEGPSILRIQQVVRGDSAAYFCASSPGVWDRGLKGEAFFGQGTRLTVV.